Listed below are T cell receptor beta chains from one sample, sequenced in a study of vaccination effects on CD4 cells after COVID-19. Here immunoSEQ multiplex PCR was the method, and the copy in TCRdb shows in-frame clones only, minus some. The table lists approximately 26,000 clones, about 70% of them singletons. Antigens for these TCRs are unknown. The sequenced sample was CD4+ T cells from PBMCs cultured with SARS-CoV-2 spike peptides, obtained after COVID-19 vaccination. The receptors derive from a human donor who received a COVID-19 vaccine. CDR3s include the opening cysteine and the closing phenylalanine or tryptophan. A clone size is listed for some rows: how often the clone was seen (once, few, many), or a class if it is expanded.

J gene | clone size | V gene | CDR3 protein
TRBJ2-5 | few | TRBV7-2 | CASSLMGLVPRQETQYF
TRBJ1-2 | few | TRBV5-1 | CASSLGDLYGYGYTF
TRBJ2-7 | once | TRBV10-2 | CASRAGGQSYEQYF
TRBJ1-2 | few | TRBV6-2/TRBV6-3 | CASSHATNYGYTF
TRBJ2-2 | . | TRBV7-9 | CASRGPRHTGELFF
TRBJ2-7 | . | TRBV5-4 | CASYGQGAGEQYF
TRBJ2-3 | . | TRBV5-8 | CASSFGSTDTQYF
TRBJ2-7 | . | TRBV15 | CATSRDLDRVYEQYF
TRBJ1-2 | few | TRBV30 | CAWSVPGTAKPFYGYTF
TRBJ1-5 | . | TRBV19 | CATMTEINQPQHF
TRBJ2-7 | medium-sized | TRBV2 | CASSGSSGGPREQYF
TRBJ1-1 | . | TRBV11-3 | CASSFENTEAFF
TRBJ2-5 | . | TRBV15 | CATSRDLRTEETQYF
TRBJ2-7 | . | TRBV5-8 | CASSFDRGTSGVYEQYF
TRBJ2-5 | . | TRBV7-2 | CASSPTGRVAETQYF
TRBJ1-5 | few | TRBV6-5 | CASIPNFNQPQHF
TRBJ1-5 | . | TRBV21-1 | CASSQRDGRSYQPQHF
TRBJ1-1 | few | TRBV23-1 | CASNPSVLRGTEAFF
TRBJ2-7 | . | TRBV6-5 | CASTRDAGSYEQYF
TRBJ1-3 | . | TRBV5-4 | CASSILGQGADTIYF
TRBJ1-6 | once | TRBV6-5 | CASSFSQGNSPLHF
TRBJ2-3 | . | TRBV27 | CASSPTTDTQYF
TRBJ2-3 | . | TRBV15 | CATSLVRGQGTADTQYF
TRBJ1-6 | . | TRBV6-5 | CASSDPRNSPLHF
TRBJ1-2 | . | TRBV30 | CAWRISTDYGYTF
TRBJ2-3 | . | TRBV6-4 | CASSDGRHTDTQYF
TRBJ1-3 | . | TRBV5-1 | CASSYTDSGNTIYF
TRBJ1-1 | . | TRBV7-6 | CASSQPTGANTEAFF
TRBJ1-2 | . | TRBV6-5 | CASSDRESVGYTF
TRBJ2-2 | large | TRBV19 | CASDQGQVTGELFF
TRBJ1-3 | . | TRBV3-1/TRBV3-2 | CASSLTGERTGNTIYF
TRBJ2-2 | few | TRBV3-1/TRBV3-2 | CASSHSPSVGELFF
TRBJ2-2 | . | TRBV3-1/TRBV3-2 | CASSRAANTGELFF
TRBJ2-7 | . | TRBV12-3/TRBV12-4 | CASSLEDSYEQYF
TRBJ2-3 | . | TRBV6-5 | CASSYSSSPTTDTQYF
TRBJ1-2 | few | TRBV7-9 | CASSGRELSYGYTF